These T cell receptor beta chains were read from a single sample in a study of T cell responses to AZD1222 COVID-19 vaccine. Method: immunoSEQ multiplex PCR; TCRdb's copy keeps in-frame clones and lacks some. Here the sample spans fewer than 55,000 clones, less than 95% being singletons. Sample: peripheral blood, taken 28 days after the second AZD1222 dose. The origin of the receptors is an adult who received the AZD1222 COVID-19 vaccine. CDR3s include the opening cysteine and the closing phenylalanine or tryptophan. The D gene is left open where the match is weak. Size values are once, few and many counts, or a class for expanded clones, and some rows have none.

abundance,j_gene,v_gene,d_gene,len,CDR3aa,CDR3nt
-,TRBJ1-1,TRBV7-8,-,13,CASSLDVNTEAFF,TGTGCCAGCAGCTTAGATGTGAACACTGAAGCTTTCTTT
-,TRBJ2-4,TRBV5-6,-,15,CASSSRDPGKNIQYF,TGTGCCAGCAGCTCCAGGGACCCAGGCAAAAACATTCAGTACTTC
few,TRBJ2-1,TRBV19,-,15,CASSGGQRGYNEQFF,TGTGCCAGCAGTGGAGGACAGCGGGGCTACAATGAGCAGTTCTTC
few,TRBJ1-1,TRBV10-2,-,16,CASSEVLGLMNTEAFF,TGCGCCAGCAGTGAGGTCTTGGGTCTGATGAACACTGAAGCTTTCTTT
-,TRBJ1-4,TRBV3-1/TRBV3-2,TRBD1,15,CASSEQGAGREKLFF,TGTGCCAGCAGCGAACAGGGGGCAGGGCGGGAAAAACTGTTTTTT
-,TRBJ2-7,TRBV7-9,TRBD2,13,CASSSSGAYEQYF,TGTGCCAGCAGCAGCAGCGGGGCCTACGAGCAGTACTTC
-,TRBJ1-3,TRBV5-4,-,14,CASSIQGSGNTIYF,TGTGCCAGCAGCATTCAGGGCTCTGGAAACACCATATATTTT
-,TRBJ1-3,TRBV14,-,16,CASSQEATASGNTIYF,TGTGCCAGCAGCCAAGAAGCGACAGCCTCTGGAAACACCATATATTTT
-,TRBJ1-2,TRBV4-2,-,15,CASSQVSGNIYGYTF,TGTGCCAGCAGCCAGGTCTCAGGGAACATCTATGGCTACACCTTC
-,TRBJ1-4,TRBV5-1,-,12,CASSLANEKLFF,TGCGCCAGCAGCTTGGCGAACGAAAAACTGTTTTTT
-,TRBJ1-5,TRBV15,TRBD1,17,CATSVRQGARGNQPQHF,TGTGCCACCAGCGTTCGACAGGGGGCGCGTGGCAATCAGCCCCAGCATTTT
-,TRBJ1-2,TRBV6-5,-,15,CASSTGDATNYGYTF,TGTGCCAGCAGTACTGGGGACGCCACTAACTATGGCTACACCTTC
-,TRBJ1-5,TRBV2,-,13,CASSQGFVQPQHF,TGTGCCAGCAGTCAGGGATTTGTGCAGCCCCAGCATTTT
-,TRBJ2-1,TRBV19,TRBD1,15,CASSRGQNSYNEQFF,TGTGCCAGTAGCCGGGGACAGAACTCCTACAATGAGCAGTTCTTC
-,TRBJ1-4,TRBV11-2,TRBD1,16,CASSFGQGGTNEKLFF,TGTGCCAGCAGCTTTGGACAGGGGGGAACTAATGAAAAACTGTTTTTT
-,TRBJ1-1,TRBV2,-,13,CASSEGVNTEAFF,TGTGCCAGCAGTGAAGGGGTGAACACTGAAGCTTTCTTT
-,TRBJ1-5,TRBV5-1,-,14,CASSLESGNQPQHF,TGCGCCAGCAGCTTGGAGTCAGGCAATCAGCCCCAGCATTTT
medium-sized,TRBJ1-5,TRBV4-3,-,15,CASSQDNWGAQPQHF,TGCGCCAGCAGCCAAGATAACTGGGGCGCTCAGCCCCAGCATTTT
-,TRBJ2-1,TRBV5-5,TRBD1,16,CASSLTGTGLLDEQFF,TGTGCCAGCAGCTTAACCGGGACAGGGCTTCTGGATGAGCAGTTCTTC
-,TRBJ2-5,TRBV6-2/TRBV6-3,-,12,CASSRPPGTQYF,TGTGCCAGCAGTCGACCACCGGGGACCCAGTACTTC
-,TRBJ2-2,TRBV19,-,15,CASKRFPRATGELFF,TGTGCCAGTAAGAGGTTCCCAAGGGCGACCGGGGAGCTGTTTTTT
-,TRBJ2-3,TRBV4-1,-,15,CASSQDPGPTDTQYF,TGCGCCAGCAGCCAAGATCCGGGGCCCACAGATACGCAGTATTTT
once,TRBJ2-5,TRBV5-6,-,13,CASSPQGFETQYF,TGTGCCAGCAGCCCACAGGGCTTTGAGACCCAGTACTTC
-,TRBJ2-7,TRBV6-2/TRBV6-3,-,15,CASSYGTGNSYEQYF,TGTGCCAGCAGTTACGGGACGGGAAACTCCTACGAGCAGTACTTC
few,TRBJ1-4,TRBV11-2,TRBD1,14,CASSPGQGNEKLFF,TGTGCCAGCAGCCCGGGACAGGGTAATGAAAAACTGTTTTTT
medium-sized,TRBJ2-7,TRBV9,-,14,CASSGGRNSYEQYF,TGTGCCAGCAGCGGGGGACGGAACTCCTACGAGCAGTACTTC
-,TRBJ1-1,TRBV5-1,-,14,CASSFTSLGTEAFF,TGCGCCAGCAGCTTCACGTCTCTAGGTACTGAAGCTTTCTTT
few,TRBJ2-5,TRBV14,TRBD1,16,CASSTRDRRLLETQYF,TGTGCCAGCAGCACTAGGGACAGGAGATTATTAGAGACCCAGTACTTC
-,TRBJ2-5,TRBV30,-,15,CAWSVLVGAQETQYF,TGTGCCTGGAGTGTACTGGTCGGGGCCCAAGAGACCCAGTACTTC
-,TRBJ2-7,TRBV5-6,-,15,CASRATRRVTYEQYF,TGTGCCAGCAGAGCCACGCGCAGGGTGACCTACGAGCAGTACTTC
-,TRBJ1-5,TRBV4-1,-,17,CASSQASLRDSNQPQHF,TGCGCCAGCAGCCAAGCCTCCCTCCGGGATAGCAATCAGCCCCAGCATTTT
-,TRBJ1-1,TRBV6-2/TRBV6-3,TRBD1,16,CASSRTGTGFTTEAFF,TGTGCCAGCAGTCGAACCGGGACAGGGTTTACTACTGAAGCTTTCTTT
-,TRBJ1-1,TRBV5-1,-,14,CASSSPRGDTEAFF,TGCGCCAGCAGCTCGCCTCGGGGGGACACTGAAGCTTTCTTT
-,TRBJ1-5,TRBV12-5,TRBD1,19,CASGLVLGTGGNSNQPQHF,TGTGCTAGTGGTTTGGTCCTAGGGACAGGTGGGAATAGCAATCAGCCCCAGCATTTT
-,TRBJ2-7,TRBV5-1,-,14,CASSLLGRDYEQYF,TGCGCCAGCAGCTTGCTTGGACGAGACTACGAGCAGTACTTC
-,TRBJ1-2,TRBV7-2,-,15,CASSLSTSHPYGYTF,TGTGCCAGCAGCCTATCGACAAGCCACCCATACGGCTACACCTTC
once,TRBJ1-2,TRBV7-7,TRBD1,17,CASSLETGADPPYGYTF,TGTGCCAGCAGCTTAGAGACAGGGGCAGATCCTCCGTATGGCTACACCTTC
once,TRBJ1-6,TRBV30,TRBD1,14,CAWRGTGGNSPLHF,TGTGCCTGGAGGGGGACAGGCGGTAATTCACCCCTCCACTTT
-,TRBJ1-5,TRBV6-4,-,14,CASSEGGGNQPQHF,TGTGCCAGCAGTGAGGGTGGGGGCAATCAGCCCCAGCATTTT
-,TRBJ1-3,TRBV6-6,-,13,CASSHPAGNTIYF,TGTGCCAGCAGCCACCCGGCTGGAAACACCATATATTTT
-,TRBJ1-2,TRBV6-2/TRBV6-3,-,14,CASSYPTVPYGYTF,TGTGCCAGCAGTTACCCGACAGTCCCGTATGGCTACACCTTC
few,TRBJ1-5,TRBV6-1,-,14,CASSEGTPYQPQHF,TGTGCCAGCAGTGAAGGGACTCCATATCAGCCCCAGCATTTT
-,TRBJ2-2,TRBV7-8,-,16,CASSFLSQGGTGELFF,TGTGCCAGCAGCTTTTTAAGTCAGGGAGGCACCGGGGAGCTGTTTTTT
-,TRBJ1-5,TRBV6-6,-,15,CASSYSDSNNQPQHF,TGTGCCAGCAGTTACTCCGACAGTAACAATCAGCCCCAGCATTTT
-,TRBJ2-3,TRBV4-3,TRBD2,16,CASSRGGGSSTDTQYF,TGCGCCAGCAGCCGGGGCGGGGGGTCTAGCACAGATACGCAGTATTTT
-,TRBJ1-2,TRBV6-5,TRBD1,15,CASRQTGDINYGYTF,TGTGCCAGCAGACAGACAGGGGATATAAACTATGGCTACACCTTC
-,TRBJ1-4,TRBV7-9,-,16,CASSLVLAGLGEKLFF,TGTGCCAGCAGCTTAGTTCTCGCCGGTCTTGGTGAAAAACTGTTTTTT
-,TRBJ1-6,TRBV10-3,-,13,CAISDVYNSPLHF,TGTGCCATCAGTGATGTGTATAATTCACCCCTCCACTTT
-,TRBJ1-2,TRBV2,TRBD1,14,CASIGQGAWYGYTF,TGTGCCAGCATAGGACAGGGGGCTTGGTATGGCTACACCTTC
-,TRBJ2-7,TRBV7-2,-,10,CASGSYEQYF,TGTGCCAGCGGTTCCTACGAGCAGTACTTC